Presented here are 31 T cell receptor beta chains from one specimen sequenced in a study of metastatic and nonmetastatic thyroid tumors (dated by TCRdb to 2018 to 2021). Library preparation used PCR. For sequencing, an Illumina HiSeq 4000 was employed. TCRdb itself trimmed the public reads at Q25 with fastp, ran MiXCR and retained productive beta chains. The sample table holds about 4,300 clones, of which roughly 30% were seen once. The ten largest clones represent 19% of the sample. Before undergoing thyroid surgery, none of the patients had been given any kind of treatment. The sequenced material came from adjacent normal tissue. The receptors here all came from a female donor with papillary thyroid cancer or a benign thyroid nodule (not recorded which). Some clones in this sample may be carry-over from other donors' samples.

The chain links TRBV20-1 to TRBJ1-2; D remains ambiguous. Germline V gives CDR1 DFQATT, CDR2 SNEGSKA (reference sequence). The CDR3 loop spans 11 amino acids. V was pared by 6 bases and J by 6 bases, with 11 bases between. The CDR3 sequence is CSAPRRDGYTF. CDR3 bases: TGCAGTGCGCCCCGGAGGGATGGCTACACCTTC.

V is TRBV6-2 or TRBV6-3 and J is TRBJ2-2; D remains ambiguous. The CDR3 has 15 amino acids. Germline V gives CDR1 MNHEY, CDR2 SVGEGT. V was cut by 0 bases and J by 3 bases, with 8 bases left in between. The CDR3: CASSYSGPYTGELFF. CDR3 nucleotide sequence: TGTGCCAGCAGTTACTCCGGGCCATACACCGGGGAGCTGTTTTTT.

The chain joins TRBV4-3 to TRBJ1-2; tentatively, D is TRBD1 (5 bases). CDR3 length: 15 residues. Germline-derived CDR1 and CDR2 are LGHNA and YSLEER. Deletions cut 9 bases from V and 4 bases from J, with 21 bases between. The CDR3 is CASSLMAWGIYGYTF. CDR3 in DNA: TGCGCCAGTAGTTTAATGGCCTGGGGGATCTATGGCTACACCTTC.

This clone was counted between two and nine times. The rearrangement uses TRBV27 and TRBJ2-7, with TRBD1 matching over 7 bases. Germline-derived CDR1 and CDR2 are MNHEY and SMNVEV (reference sequence). J lost 3 bases, V lost 8 bases, and 10 bases had no gene match. The CDR3 runs 14 residues. CDR3 DNA: TGTGCCAGCTCCTCCGGGACAGAAAACTACGAGCAGTACTTC. As protein: CASSSGTENYEQYF.

The rearrangement links TRBV6-1 to TRBJ2-2; D is ambiguous. Trimming took off 8 bases at V and 8 bases at J, with 18 bases between the two ends. The CDR3 runs to 14 residues. CDR1 is MNHNS, CDR2 SASEGT, per germline. The CDR3 spells CASRIDSAAGELFF. The CDR3, as DNA: TGTGCCAGCCGGATCGACTCGGCGGCGGGGGAGCTGTTTTTT.

Within the sample, this clone is medium-sized (0.01 to 0.1%). The CDR3 DNA follows: TGCAGCGTTGGTCTGGGGGCTGGAAACACCATATATTTT. The encoded protein is CSVGLGAGNTIYF. V and J are TRBV29-1 and TRBJ1-3; TRBD1 might be the D (5 bases). Per germline, CDR1 SQVTM and CDR2 ANQGSEA. Trimming stripped 4 bases from V and 2 bases from J, with 9 bases between. The CDR3 loop spans 13 amino acids.

The rearrangement links TRBV28 to TRBJ2-7, with 10 bases matching TRBD1. V lost 5 bases and J lost 4; bases outside the gene matches: 8. CDR3 length: 15 amino acids. CDR1 and CDR2 (germline): MDHEN, SYDVKM. The CDR3 bases are TGTGCCAGCAGTATTCCCGGGACAGGGGTTTACGAGCAGTACTTC. This encodes CASSIPGTGVYEQYF.

A few counts support this clone. The chain has TRBV28 and TRBJ2-7, with D maybe TRBD2 (7 bases). Germline CDR1 MDHEN, CDR2 SYDVKM. The CDR3 runs 15 residues. The V end was cut by 7 bases, the J end by 3 bases, with 19 bases between. The CDR3 sequence is CASTGGSGVNYEQYF. The CDR3 DNA is TGTGCCAGCACCGGGGGGTCAGGGGTAAACTACGAGCAGTACTTC.

This clone is labeled as medium-sized. The CDR3 DNA reads TGTGCCAGCAGCTTAGCGGCGCACACAGATACGCAGTATTTT. Amino acid sequence: CASSLAAHTDTQYF. This chain uses TRBV7-2 with TRBJ2-3, with D hard to call. This CDR3 has 14 amino acids. Per the germline V gene, CDR1 is SGHTA and CDR2 is FQGNSA. V lost 0 bases and J 2 bases, leaving 6 bases between the germline ends.

The rearrangement links TRBV6-1 to TRBJ1-2, with D maybe TRBD1 (5 bases). Trimming removed 0 bases at V and 7 bases at J, with 15 bases between. The CDR3 has 15 residues. Germline CDR1 MNHNS, CDR2 SASEGT. CDR3 sequence: CASSEAKGIGGGYTF. In DNA, the CDR3 is TGTGCCAGCAGTGAAGCCAAGGGTATCGGGGGTGGCTACACCTTC.

V and J are TRBV20-1 and TRBJ2-7, with 8 positions matching TRBD2. V lost 6 bases to trimming and J lost 0 bases; unmatched junction nucleotides: 7. Germline loops: CDR1 DFQATT, CDR2 SNEGSKA (reference sequence). This CDR3 contains 14 residues. CDR3 protein: CSAARTSLSYEQYF. The CDR3, as DNA: TGCAGTGCCGCCCGGACTAGCCTCTCCTACGAGCAGTACTTC.

This clone was counted between two and nine times. The chain is built from TRBV12-3 or TRBV12-4 and TRBJ2-7, with TRBD2 matching over 9 bases. The CDR3 covers 14 residues. V lost 7 bases to trimming and J lost 2 bases; unmatched junction nucleotides: 6. The CDR3 sequence: CASTPSGRPYEQYF. The DNA for the CDR3 is TGTGCCAGCACCCCAAGCGGGAGGCCCTACGAGCAGTACTTC.

The rearrangement uses TRBV20-1 and TRBJ2-1; 10 bases match TRBD2. Germline loops: CDR1 DFQATT, CDR2 SNEGSKA (reference sequence). Trimming cost V 6 bases and J 6 bases; bases outside gene matches: 8. The CDR3 loop spans 14 amino acids. The CDR3 reads CSALRLAGANEQFF. The CDR3 DNA reads TGCAGTGCCCTGAGGCTAGCGGGAGCCAATGAGCAGTTCTTC.

As to this clone: Germline is not matched at one junction end, which may reflect a read error. The J gene is TRBJ2-2, the V gene TRBV20-1, with 10 bases matching TRBD2. This CDR3 is 16 amino acids long. The germline V gene encodes CDR1 DFQATT and CDR2 SNEGSKA (reference sequence). The CDR3 DNA reads TGCGGTGCCCTCGCTAGCGGGGGCGCGAACACCGGGGAGCTGTTTTTT. Protein: CGALASGGANTGELFF.

The gene calls are TRBV20-1 and TRBJ2-7; D unresolved. Deletions cut 0 bases from V and 0 bases from J, with 12 bases between. There are 15 residues in the CDR3. Germline loops: CDR1 DFQATT, CDR2 SNEGSKA (reference sequence). CDR3 in DNA: TGCAGTGCTAGAGATCTGCAGCCGAGCTCCTACGAGCAGTACTTC. Translated, it gives CSARDLQPSSYEQYF.

The genes are TRBV5-1 and TRBJ2-1, with D possibly called TRBD1 or TRBD2 (5 bases each). Germline lookup yields CDR1 SGHRS and CDR2 YFSETQ. The CDR3 is 14 amino acids. V dropped 0 bases and J dropped 8 bases, with 12 bases sitting between them. The CDR3: CASSLVGPGDEQFF. The CDR3 DNA sequence: TGCGCCAGCAGCTTGGTGGGACCAGGTGATGAGCAGTTCTTC.

The chain couples TRBV20-1 to TRBJ2-7, with D hard to call. The ends were cut back, 6 bases at V and 2 bases at J, with 14 bases in the middle. Germline V gives CDR1 DFQATT, CDR2 SNEGSKA (reference sequence). CDR3 length: 13 residues. The CDR3 DNA reads TGCAGTGCCCCTGGTCCGATGGCCTACGAGCAGTACTTC. This sequence encodes CSAPGPMAYEQYF.

The genes are TRBV5-1 and TRBJ1-1, with 7 bases matching TRBD1. V shed 4 bases, J shed 4 bases, and the junction held 4 bases outside the gene matches. Per germline, CDR1 SGHRS and CDR2 YFSETQ. The CDR3 length is 13 residues. CDR3 region: CASSLQGRTEAFF. The CDR3 DNA reads TGCGCCAGCAGCCTACAGGGGCGCACTGAAGCTTTCTTT.

This clone was observed a handful of times. V gene TRBV28 combines with J gene TRBJ1-2, with 10 positions matching TRBD1. The length of the CDR3 is 14 residues. Germline assignment: CDR1 MDHEN and CDR2 SYDVKM. V gave up 7 bases and J gave up 3 bases; unmatched junction bases: 5. CDR3 sequence reads: CASTPGTGDYGYTF. The CDR3 nucleotides are TGTGCCAGCACTCCCGGGACAGGGGACTATGGCTACACCTTC.

This sequence joins TRBV7-3 and TRBJ2-5, with TRBD2 as a possible D gene (6 bases). The CDR3 has 13 amino acids. V was pared by 5 bases and J by 5 bases, with 12 bases between. Germline values: CDR1 SGHTA, CDR2 FQGTGA. The CDR3 bases are TGTGCCAGCAGCCCCGGACTACGGGAGACCCAGTACTTC. Translated, it gives CASSPGLRETQYF.

This clone showed up just a few times. The genes are TRBV19 and TRBJ1-1; the D gene is possibly TRBD1 (5 bases). This CDR3 comprises 14 residues. Germline V lookup: CDR1 LNHDA, CDR2 SQIVND (reference sequence). With 2 bases removed from V and 5 bases from J, the gap between germline ends came to 12 bases. The CDR3 DNA follows: TGTGCCAGTAGTATATCAGCAGGGCGAACTGAAGCTTTCTTT. It codes for CASSISAGRTEAFF.

CDR3 bases: TGTGCCACCATCGGTAGCGCTTCTAATTCACCCCTCCACTTT. It is translated as CATIGSASNSPLHF. This chain connects TRBV28 to TRBJ1-6, with D uncertain. In germline, CDR1 is MDHEN, CDR2 SYDVKM. The CDR3 runs 14 residues. The germline V and J ends were trimmed by 10 bases and 6 bases, with 16 bases remaining between them.

Worth noting for this clone: The missing conserved phenylalanine or tryptophan at the end of this CDR3 makes a read error likely. CDR3 residues: CASDSQGEGSEQYC. As DNA, the CDR3 is TGTGCCAGCGACAGCCAGGGTGAAGGTTCCGAGCAGTACTGC. J is TRBJ2-7 and V is TRBV6-4; TRBD1 is a possible D gene (5 bases). Germline CDR1 is MRHNA and CDR2 is SNTAGT. The length of the CDR3 is 14 residues. V lost 8 bases and J 6 bases, leaving 20 bases between the germline ends.

This chain uses TRBV20-1 with TRBJ1-2; no reliable D call. Between the trimmed V and J ends, which lost 0 bases and 6 bases, there was a span of 11 bases. Germline CDR1 is DFQATT and CDR2 is SNEGSKA (reference sequence). There are 13 residues in the CDR3. The CDR3 DNA follows: TGCAGTGCTAGAGATGTGGGTAGTGATGGCTACACCTTC. Translation: CSARDVGSDGYTF.

This chain uses TRBV10-2 with TRBJ2-7; tentatively, D is TRBD1 (6 bases). The CDR3 covers 17 residues. Germline CDR1 WSHSY, CDR2 SAAADI. Trimming removed 4 bases from V and 1 base from J, with 20 bases in between. CDR3 nucleotides: TGCGCCAGCAGTGTAGGGGGTGGGGCAGGGATGTCCTACGAGCAGTACTTC. As protein: CASSVGGGAGMSYEQYF.

This clone counts as medium-sized. This sequence joins TRBV10-3 and TRBJ2-1; the D is unclear. The V end lost 6 bases, the J end lost 6 bases, and 12 bases lay between the germline ends. This CDR3 has 13 residues. Germline V gene lookup returns CDR1 ENHRY and CDR2 SYGVKD. CDR3 residues: CAIRGVGTNEQFF. CDR3 sequence (DNA): TGTGCCATCAGGGGCGTCGGAACCAATGAGCAGTTCTTC.

Relative to its sample, this clone is medium-sized. The rearrangement links TRBV20-1 to TRBJ2-7; D perhaps matches TRBD2 (6 bases). Germline V gene lookup returns CDR1 DFQATT and CDR2 SNEGSKA (reference sequence). The CDR3 spans 12 residues. V lost 4 bases and J 3 bases, leaving 10 bases between the germline ends. CDR3 loop: CSAKLADYEQYF. In DNA form, the CDR3 reads TGCAGTGCTAAACTAGCCGACTACGAGCAGTACTTC.

This clone was seen just once. This chain joins TRBV11-2 and TRBJ1-1; a weak D match, TRBD1 (5 bases). This CDR3 comprises 14 residues. Germline CDR1 reads SGHAT; CDR2 reads FQNNGV. V gave up 0 bases and J gave up 6 bases, with 11 bases separating them. CDR3 in DNA: TGTGCCAGCAGCTTAGATCAGGGATTCTCTGAAGCTTTCTTT. Amino acids: CASSLDQGFSEAFF.

The rearrangement uses TRBV27 and TRBJ1-2, with TRBD1 matching 9 bases. Trimming cost V 6 bases and J 7 bases; bases outside gene matches: 6. Germline CDR1 reads MNHEY; CDR2 reads SMNVEV (reference sequence). The CDR3 is made up of 13 amino acids. For the CDR3, the DNA is TGTGCCAGCAGGGTAACAGGGGGCTTTGGCTACACCTTC. It yields the protein CASRVTGGFGYTF.

In this sample, this clone is medium-sized. The conserved closing phenylalanine or tryptophan is absent in this CDR3, likely reflecting a read error. V usage is TRBV6-5 and J usage is TRBJ1-1; 7 bases agree with TRBD1. The germline V gene encodes CDR1 MNHEY and CDR2 SVGAGI. The V segment lost 4 bases and the J segment 1 base; nucleotides outside the gene matches: 15. CDR3 length: 18 residues. As DNA, the CDR3 is TGTGCCAGCAGTTCCCTCCGGGACAGAAGAAGGGGGAACACTGAAGCTTTCTCT. It specifies CASSSLRDRRRGNTEAFS.

This chain uses TRBV3-1 with TRBJ2-7; D is ambiguous. Between the trimmed V and J ends, which lost 3 bases and 2 bases, there was a span of 11 bases. Germline V gene sequence: CDR1 LGHDT, CDR2 YNNKEL (reference sequence). The CDR3 totals 14 residues. The CDR3 DNA sequence: TGTGCCAGCAGCCAGCGTCACTCGACCTACGAGCAGTACTTC. It codes for CASSQRHSTYEQYF.